The entry below gives a single TCR beta chain sequence along with its context. This CDR3 contains 17 residues. The germline V gene has CDR1 KGHDR and CDR2 SFDVKD. V was cut by 4 bases and J by 1 base, with 16 bases left in between. The data stem from a study of blood T cell repertoires in COVID-19. As for the study in general: In each case, the material was cDNA or gDNA derived from T cells, B-cell-depleted T cells, or PBMCs.

Original methodology: Using reference gene primer amplification, nucleated cell counts were estimated. TCRdb's table, derived via immunoSEQ multiplex PCR, lists solely in-frame clones and lacks some. The V and J calls and clone size are taken from that table; D and trimming were inferred from the DNA. The top ten clones hold approximately 8% of a sample with 100,000 to 150,000 clones, around 89% of them seen once. The gene calls are TRBV24-1 and TRBJ2-1, with D possibly being TRBD2 (6 bases). The sequence was collected from a man aged 50 to 60 with acute or convalescent COVID-19. Sequencing was performed on peripheral blood. CDR3 nucleotides: TGTGCCACCAGTGACCGCGACTTAGCGGTATCCTACAATGAGCAGTTCTTC. It encodes CATSDRDLAVSYNEQFF.